This is a list of T cell receptor beta chains from one sample in a study of blood T cells in healthy people across ages. TCRdb used MiXCR to reprocess the 5' RACE reads, holding one entry per CDR3 protein. The sample has about 730,000 distinct CDR3 sequences, 40% to 45% seen once. Sequencing input: blood. The source is a woman in her sixties in good health. The CDR3 runs from the conserved cysteine through the conserved F or W. D genes are given only for firm matches. Part of the rows lack a size; the others show once, few, many or a class for expanded clones.

J gene	V gene	clone size	D gene	CDR3 DNA	CDR3 protein
TRBJ1-5	TRBV7-2	-	-	TGTGCCAGCAGGGCCGAAGGCGGTCAGCCCCAGCATTTT	CASRAEGGQPQHF
TRBJ2-5	TRBV11-1	-	TRBD2	TGTGCCAGCAGCCGATCACTAGCGGGTCAGTACCGTGAGCAGTACTTC	CASSRSLAGQYREQYF
TRBJ1-2	TRBV12-3/TRBV12-4	-	-	TGTGCCAGCAGTCGCTCATTCGACTATGGCTACACCTTC	CASSRSFDYGYTF
TRBJ2-7	TRBV11-2	-	TRBD2	TGTGCCAGCAGATTTAGCGGGAGCGACAACTACGAGCAGTACTTC	CASRFSGSDNYEQYF
TRBJ1-2	TRBV7-9	few	-	TGTGCCAGCAGCTTAGACAGCAGGGCCCGGGGCTACACCTTC	CASSLDSRARGYTF
TRBJ1-1	TRBV29-1	few	-	TGCAGCGTTGATGGCAGTCTCCAAGGGGACACTGAAGCTTTCTTT	CSVDGSLQGDTEAFF
TRBJ2-4	TRBV6-2/TRBV6-3	few	-	TGTGCCAGCGTCCCTACCGGAGCCAAAAACATTCAGTACTTC	CASVPTGAKNIQYF
TRBJ2-7	TRBV2	few	-	TGTGCCAGCAGTGAATTAATTAGCCCCACCTACGAGCAGTACTTC	CASSELISPTYEQYF
TRBJ2-1	TRBV6-5	few	TRBD2	TGTGCCAGCAGTCGGACTAGCGGGAAAAGGGGGCAGTTCTTC	CASSRTSGKRGQFF
TRBJ1-4	TRBV10-3	-	-	TGTGCCAGTGCAGAGGGGACTAATGAAAAACTGTTTTTT	CASAEGTNEKLFF
TRBJ2-7	TRBV6-5	few	TRBD2	TGTGCCAGCAGTTACGGTCAGGCGGGAGCGTTTGACGAGCAGTACTTC	CASSYGQAGAFDEQYF
TRBJ2-7	TRBV28	few	TRBD1	TGTGCCAGCAGTTCACCCGGGACAGGGTTTGGGTCCGAGCAGTACTTC	CASSSPGTGFGSEQYF
TRBJ2-7	TRBV20-1	-	-	TGCAGTGCTACGGACGATTCAGGGGGGATTTACGAGCAGTACTTC	CSATDDSGGIYEQYF
TRBJ1-3	TRBV12-3/TRBV12-4	few	-	TGTGCCAGCAGTTTGCCAGAAAGAAACACCATATATTTT	CASSLPERNTIYF
TRBJ2-3	TRBV7-8	few	TRBD1	TGTGCCAGCAGCCCGAGCCTGGGGACAGCCGACACAGATACGCAGTATTTT	CASSPSLGTADTDTQYF
TRBJ1-4	TRBV7-9	-	-	TGTGCCAGCAGCTCCCTCGGCGGCGTCAATGAAAAACTGTTTTTT	CASSSLGGVNEKLFF
TRBJ2-7	TRBV12-3/TRBV12-4	-	TRBD2	TGTGCCAGCAGTTTAGCTTTGATAGCGGGGGTAAGAGGGGTAGTATCCTACGAGCAGTACTTC	CASSLALIAGVRGVVSYEQYF
TRBJ1-2	TRBV20-1	-	TRBD1	TGCAGTGCTAGACAAAATCTACAGGGGCCCTATGGCTACACCTTC	CSARQNLQGPYGYTF
TRBJ2-5	TRBV10-3	-	-	TGTGCCATCAGTCGGACGCGGTCCCAAGAGACCCAGTACTTC	CAISRTRSQETQYF
TRBJ2-7	TRBV6-2/TRBV6-3	-	TRBD2	TGTGCCAGCAGAAAACTAGCGGGAGAAAGCGAGCAGTACTTC	CASRKLAGESEQYF
TRBJ1-2	TRBV7-9	many	-	TGTGCCAGCAGCTTACAGGACTATGGCTACACCTTC	CASSLQDYGYTF
TRBJ2-7	TRBV15	many	-	TGTGCCACCAGCAGGGACAGCTCCTACGAGCAGTACTTC	CATSRDSSYEQYF
TRBJ2-3	TRBV7-9	-	-	TGTGCCAGCAGCTTAGTCAGGGGACACACAGATACGCAGTATTTT	CASSLVRGHTDTQYF
TRBJ2-5	TRBV9	few	TRBD2	TGTGCCAGCAGCGTCCCGGGGGGAGAAAAAGAGACCCAGTACTTC	CASSVPGGEKETQYF
TRBJ1-4	TRBV7-9	-	-	TGTGCCAGCAGCCCCGGGAAGGGAGGTAATGAAAAACTGTTTTTT	CASSPGKGGNEKLFF
TRBJ1-2	TRBV20-1	-	TRBD1	TGCAGTGCTAGAGGGATACAGGGGAAGGGCCCCGGTGGCTACACCTTC	CSARGIQGKGPGGYTF
TRBJ2-5	TRBV19	-	TRBD2	TGTGCCAGTAGCGCGGGAGGTAACTCGGAGACCCAGTACTTC	CASSAGGNSETQYF
TRBJ1-5	TRBV5-1	-	-	TGCGCCAGCAGCTTGGACCCGGGGGAGGTTCAGCCCCAGCATTTT	CASSLDPGEVQPQHF
TRBJ1-6	TRBV7-2	few	-	TGTGCCAGCAGCCCCCGGGACACCTATTCACCCCTCCACTTT	CASSPRDTYSPLHF
TRBJ2-6	TRBV4-2	few	TRBD2	TGTGCCAGCAGCCAAGTCCAGGGAGGGGACTCTGGGGCCAACGTCCTGACTTTC	CASSQVQGGDSGANVLTF
TRBJ1-2	TRBV9	few	-	TGTGCCAGCAGCGTAGCTTCAGAGACCGGATGGGGCTACACCTTC	CASSVASETGWGYTF
TRBJ2-3	TRBV6-2/TRBV6-3	-	TRBD2	TGTGCCAGCAGTTACGCGACTAGCCCTAGGGGAGATACGCAGTATTTT	CASSYATSPRGDTQYF
TRBJ2-1	TRBV20-1	once	-	TGCAGTCTACTAGTATGGGGCAATGAGCAGTTCTTC	CSLLVWGNEQFF
TRBJ2-1	TRBV9	-	-	TGTGCCAGCAGCGTAGAGGGACGGGTGGGGGAGCAGTTCTTC	CASSVEGRVGEQFF
TRBJ2-3	TRBV5-1	-	TRBD2	TGCGCCAGCAGCTTGGCCCTAGCGGGGGGCGGCACAGATACGCAGTATTTT	CASSLALAGGGTDTQYF
TRBJ2-3	TRBV14	once	TRBD2	TGTGCCAGCAGCCAAGAACCTAGCGGGGGGCTATTGGACACAGATACGCAGTATTTT	CASSQEPSGGLLDTDTQYF
TRBJ2-5	TRBV7-2	few	-	TGTGCCAGCAGCCCATTGGGACTCCCTCAAGAGACCCAGTACTTC	CASSPLGLPQETQYF
TRBJ2-3	TRBV11-1	-	-	TGTGCCAGCAGCTTGGACGCCCACACAGATACGCAGTATTTT	CASSLDAHTDTQYF
TRBJ2-5	TRBV7-9	-	TRBD2	TGTGCCAGCAGCTTAGACCGACTAGCGGCCGAGACCCAGTACTTC	CASSLDRLAAETQYF
TRBJ2-7	TRBV27	many	-	TGTGCCAGCAGTCGAACTGGCCTCGGGTACGAGCAGTACTTC	CASSRTGLGYEQYF
TRBJ2-7	TRBV28	-	TRBD1	TGTGCCAGCAGCACGGGACAGCCTTACAATGAGCAGTACTTC	CASSTGQPYNEQYF
TRBJ2-1	TRBV20-1	-	TRBD2	TGCGGTGCTAGAGTAGGGACTAGCGGGGTCAATGAGCAGTTCTTC	CGARVGTSGVNEQFF